This TCR beta chain was profiled in a study of T cell changes during pregnancy in multiple sclerosis. Measured with immunoSEQ multiplex PCR; TCRdb has only the in-frame clones, and not every one. The sample has around 33,000 clones; 85% to 90% are singletons. V lost 1 base, J lost 3 bases, and 9 bases lay in between. The germline V gene encodes CDR1 MGHRA and CDR2 YSYEKL. This CDR3 is 14 amino acids long. This rearrangement joins TRBV4-1 to TRBJ1-1, with D possibly matching TRBD1 (5 bases). This specimen was CD4+ T cells from peripheral blood mononuclear cells, taken in the third trimester of pregnancy. The sequence was obtained from a female donor in good health, enrolled as a control in a pregnancy study. The CDR3 DNA reads as TGCGCCAGCAGCCAAGGCCGACAGTACACTGAAGCTTTCTTT. Amino acids: CASSQGRQYTEAFF.